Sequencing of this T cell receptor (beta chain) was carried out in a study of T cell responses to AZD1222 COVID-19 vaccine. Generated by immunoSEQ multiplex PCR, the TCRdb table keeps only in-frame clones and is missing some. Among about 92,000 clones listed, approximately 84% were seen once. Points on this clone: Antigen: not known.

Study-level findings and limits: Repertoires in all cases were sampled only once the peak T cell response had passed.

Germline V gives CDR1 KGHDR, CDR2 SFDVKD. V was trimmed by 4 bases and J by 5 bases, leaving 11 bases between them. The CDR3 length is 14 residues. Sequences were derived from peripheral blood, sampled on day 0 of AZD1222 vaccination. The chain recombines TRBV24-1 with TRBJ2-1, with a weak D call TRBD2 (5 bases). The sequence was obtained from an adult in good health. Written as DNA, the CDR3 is TGTGCCACCAGTGAGGTGGGAGCGAACAATGAGCAGTTCTTC. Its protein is CATSEVGANNEQFF.